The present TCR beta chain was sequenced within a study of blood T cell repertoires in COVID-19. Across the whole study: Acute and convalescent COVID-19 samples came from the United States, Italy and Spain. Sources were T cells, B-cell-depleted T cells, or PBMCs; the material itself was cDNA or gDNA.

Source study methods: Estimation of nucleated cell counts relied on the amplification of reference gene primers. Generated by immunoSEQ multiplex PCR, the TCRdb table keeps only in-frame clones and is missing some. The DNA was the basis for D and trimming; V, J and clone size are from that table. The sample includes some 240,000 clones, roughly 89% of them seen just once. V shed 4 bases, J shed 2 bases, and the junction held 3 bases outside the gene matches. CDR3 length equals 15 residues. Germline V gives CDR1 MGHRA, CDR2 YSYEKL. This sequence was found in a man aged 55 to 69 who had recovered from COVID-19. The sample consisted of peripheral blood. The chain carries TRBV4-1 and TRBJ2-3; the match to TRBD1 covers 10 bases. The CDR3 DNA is TGCGCCAGCAGCCGGGACAGGGGAACCACAGATACGCAGTATTTT. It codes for CASSRDRGTTDTQYF.